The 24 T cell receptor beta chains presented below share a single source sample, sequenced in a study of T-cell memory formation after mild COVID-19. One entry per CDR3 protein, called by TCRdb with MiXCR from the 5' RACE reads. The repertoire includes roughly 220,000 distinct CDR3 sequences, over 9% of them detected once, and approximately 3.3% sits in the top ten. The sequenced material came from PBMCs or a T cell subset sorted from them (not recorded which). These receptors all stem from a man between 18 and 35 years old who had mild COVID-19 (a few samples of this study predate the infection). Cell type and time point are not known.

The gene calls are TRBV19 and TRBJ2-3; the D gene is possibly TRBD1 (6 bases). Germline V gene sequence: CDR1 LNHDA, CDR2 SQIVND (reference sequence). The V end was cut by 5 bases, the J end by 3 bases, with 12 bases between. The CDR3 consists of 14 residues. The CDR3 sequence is CASSPLQGTDTQYF. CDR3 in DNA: TGTGCCAGTAGTCCTTTACAGGGAACAGATACGCAGTATTTT.

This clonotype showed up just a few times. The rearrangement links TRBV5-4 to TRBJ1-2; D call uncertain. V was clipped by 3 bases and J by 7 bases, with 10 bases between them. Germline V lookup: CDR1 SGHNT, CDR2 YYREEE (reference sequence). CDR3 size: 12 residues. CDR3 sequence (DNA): TGTGCCAGCAGCTCAGGATCGTTTGGCTACACCTTC. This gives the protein CASSSGSFGYTF.

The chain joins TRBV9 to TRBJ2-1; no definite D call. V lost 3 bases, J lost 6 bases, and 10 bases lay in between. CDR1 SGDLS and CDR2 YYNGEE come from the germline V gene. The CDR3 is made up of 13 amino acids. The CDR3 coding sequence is TGTGCCAGCAGCGATCGACAACGCAATGAGCAGTTCTTC. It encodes CASSDRQRNEQFF.

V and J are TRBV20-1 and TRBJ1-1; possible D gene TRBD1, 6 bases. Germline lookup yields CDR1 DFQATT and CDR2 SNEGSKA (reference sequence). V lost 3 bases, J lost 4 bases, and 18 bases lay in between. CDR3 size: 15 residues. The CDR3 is CSASSPIRGGTEAFF. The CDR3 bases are TGCAGTGCTAGTAGTCCGATCAGGGGAGGCACTGAAGCTTTCTTT.

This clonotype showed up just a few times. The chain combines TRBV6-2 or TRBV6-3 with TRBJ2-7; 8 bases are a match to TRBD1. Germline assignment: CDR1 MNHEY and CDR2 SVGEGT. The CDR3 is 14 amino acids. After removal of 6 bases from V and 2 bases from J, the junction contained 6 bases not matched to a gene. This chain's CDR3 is CASRPGQGTYEQYV. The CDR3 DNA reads TGTGCCAGCAGACCAGGACAGGGCACCTACGAGCAGTACGTC.

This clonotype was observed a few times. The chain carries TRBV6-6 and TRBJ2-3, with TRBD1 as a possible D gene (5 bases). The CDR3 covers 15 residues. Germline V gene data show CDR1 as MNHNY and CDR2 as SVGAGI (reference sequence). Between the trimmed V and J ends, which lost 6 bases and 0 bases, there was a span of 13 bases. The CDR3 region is CASSTTGISTDTQYF. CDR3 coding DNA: TGTGCCAGCAGCACAACAGGTATCAGCACAGATACGCAGTATTTT.

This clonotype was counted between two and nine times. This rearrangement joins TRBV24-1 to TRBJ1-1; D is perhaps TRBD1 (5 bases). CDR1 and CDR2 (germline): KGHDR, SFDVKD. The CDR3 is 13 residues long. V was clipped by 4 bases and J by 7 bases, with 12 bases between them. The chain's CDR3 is CATSDSGTFEAFF. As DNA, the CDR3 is TGTGCCACCAGTGACTCCGGGACGTTTGAAGCTTTCTTT.

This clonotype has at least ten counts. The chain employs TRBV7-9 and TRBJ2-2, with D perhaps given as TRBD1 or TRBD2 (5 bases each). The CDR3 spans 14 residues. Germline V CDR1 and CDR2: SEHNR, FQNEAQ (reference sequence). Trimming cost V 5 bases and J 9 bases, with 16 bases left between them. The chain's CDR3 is CASSEWDLTRELFF. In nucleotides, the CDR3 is TGTGCCAGCAGCGAATGGGACCTTACCAGGGAGCTGTTTTTT.

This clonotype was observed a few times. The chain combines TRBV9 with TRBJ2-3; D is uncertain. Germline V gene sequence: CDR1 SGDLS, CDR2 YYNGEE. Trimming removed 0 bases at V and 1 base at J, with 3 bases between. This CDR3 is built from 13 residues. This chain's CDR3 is CASSVAGTDTQYF. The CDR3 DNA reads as TGTGCCAGCAGCGTAGCGGGCACAGATACGCAGTATTTT.

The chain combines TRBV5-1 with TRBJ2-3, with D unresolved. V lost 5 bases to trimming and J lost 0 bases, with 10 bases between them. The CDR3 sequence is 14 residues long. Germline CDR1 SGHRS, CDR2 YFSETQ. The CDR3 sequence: CASSGSHSTDTQYF. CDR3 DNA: TGCGCCAGCAGTGGAAGTCACAGCACAGATACGCAGTATTTT.

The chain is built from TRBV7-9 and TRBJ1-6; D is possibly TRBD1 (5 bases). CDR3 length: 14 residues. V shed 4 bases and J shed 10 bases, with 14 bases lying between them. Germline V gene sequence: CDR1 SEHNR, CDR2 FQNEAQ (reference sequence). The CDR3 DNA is TGTGCCAGCAGCTCCCAGCTGGACAAGTCACCCCTCCACTTT. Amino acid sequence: CASSSQLDKSPLHF. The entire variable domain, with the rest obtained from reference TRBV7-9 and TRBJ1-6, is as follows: DTGVSQNPRHKITKRGQNVTFRCDPISEHNRLYWYRQTLGQGPEFLTYFQNEAQLEKSRLLSDRFSAERPKGSFSTLEIQRTEQGDSAMYLCASSSQLDKSPLHFGNGTRLTVT.

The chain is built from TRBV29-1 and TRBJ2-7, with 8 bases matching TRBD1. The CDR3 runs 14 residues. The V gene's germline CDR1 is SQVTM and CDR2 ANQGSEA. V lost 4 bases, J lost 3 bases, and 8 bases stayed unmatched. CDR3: CSVGRTGLRYEQYF. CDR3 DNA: TGCAGCGTTGGGCGGACAGGGTTGCGCTACGAGCAGTACTTC.

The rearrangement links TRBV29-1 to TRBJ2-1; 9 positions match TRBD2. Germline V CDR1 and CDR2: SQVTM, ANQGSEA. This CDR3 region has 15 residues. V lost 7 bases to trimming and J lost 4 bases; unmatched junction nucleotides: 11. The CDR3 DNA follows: TGCAGCGCCCGGGGTGGGCTAGCGGGGTACAATGAGCAGTTCTTC. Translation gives CSARGGLAGYNEQFF.

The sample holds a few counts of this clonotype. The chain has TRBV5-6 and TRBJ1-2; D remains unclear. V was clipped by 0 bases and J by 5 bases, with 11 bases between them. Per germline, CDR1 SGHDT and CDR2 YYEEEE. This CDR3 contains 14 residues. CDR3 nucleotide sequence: TGTGCCAGCAGCTTGGCCTCATCCTCTTATGGCTACACCTTC. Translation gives CASSLASSSYGYTF. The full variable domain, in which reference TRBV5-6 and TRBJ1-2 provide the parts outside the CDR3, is DAGVTQSPTHLIKTRGQQVTLRCSPKSGHDTVSWYQQALGQGPQFIFQYYEEEERQRGNFPDRFSGHQFPNYSSELNVNALLLGDSALYLCASSLASSSYGYTFGSGTRLTVV.

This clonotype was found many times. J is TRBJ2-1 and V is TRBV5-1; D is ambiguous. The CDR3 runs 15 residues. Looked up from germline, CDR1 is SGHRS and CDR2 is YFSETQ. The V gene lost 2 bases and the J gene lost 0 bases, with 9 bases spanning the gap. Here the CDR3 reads CASSFDSGSYNEQFF. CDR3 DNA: TGCGCCAGCAGCTTCGACTCTGGCTCCTACAATGAGCAGTTCTTC.

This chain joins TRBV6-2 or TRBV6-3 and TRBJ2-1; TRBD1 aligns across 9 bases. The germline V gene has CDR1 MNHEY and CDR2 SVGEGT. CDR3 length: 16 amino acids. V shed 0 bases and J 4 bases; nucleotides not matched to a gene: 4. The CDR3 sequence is CASSYSGTGTYNEQFF. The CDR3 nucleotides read TGTGCCAGCAGTTACTCGGGGACAGGGACTTACAATGAGCAGTTCTTC.

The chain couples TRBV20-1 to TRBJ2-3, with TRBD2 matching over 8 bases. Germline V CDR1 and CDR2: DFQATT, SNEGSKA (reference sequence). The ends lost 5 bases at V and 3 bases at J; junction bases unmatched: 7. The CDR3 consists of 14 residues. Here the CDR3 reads CSASLAGSTDTQYF. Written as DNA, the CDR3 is TGCAGTGCTTCGCTAGCGGGCAGTACAGATACGCAGTATTTT.

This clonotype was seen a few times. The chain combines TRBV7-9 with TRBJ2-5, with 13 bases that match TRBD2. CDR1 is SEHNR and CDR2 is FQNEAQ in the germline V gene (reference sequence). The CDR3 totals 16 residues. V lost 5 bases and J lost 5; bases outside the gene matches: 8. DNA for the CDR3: TGTGCCAGCAGCCCCCGACTAGCGGGGGGCCCGGAGACCCAGTACTTC. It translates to CASSPRLAGGPETQYF. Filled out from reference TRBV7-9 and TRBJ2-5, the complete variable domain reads DTGVSQNPRHKITKRGQNVTFRCDPISEHNRLYWYRQTLGQGPEFLTYFQNEAQLEKSRLLSDRFSAERPKGSFSTLEIQRTEQGDSAMYLCASSPRLAGGPETQYFGPGTRLLVL.

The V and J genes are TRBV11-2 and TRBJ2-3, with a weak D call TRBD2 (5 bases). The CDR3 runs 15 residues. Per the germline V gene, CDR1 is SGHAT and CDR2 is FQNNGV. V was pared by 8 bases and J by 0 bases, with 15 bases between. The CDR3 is CASRSWETSTDTQYF. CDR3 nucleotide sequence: TGTGCCAGCCGCTCGTGGGAGACTAGCACAGATACGCAGTATTTT. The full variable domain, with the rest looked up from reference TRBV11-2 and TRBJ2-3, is EAGVAQSPRYKIIEKRQSVAFWCNPISGHATLYWYQQILGQGPKLLIQFQNNGVVDDSQLPKDRFSAERLKGVDSTLKIQPAKLEDSAVYLCASRSWETSTDTQYFGPGTRLTVL.

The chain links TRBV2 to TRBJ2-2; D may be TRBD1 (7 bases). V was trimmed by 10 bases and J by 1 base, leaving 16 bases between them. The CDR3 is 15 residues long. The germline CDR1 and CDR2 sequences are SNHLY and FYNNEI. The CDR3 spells CATRGETVNTGELFF. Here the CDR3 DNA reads TGTGCCACCAGGGGGGAGACAGTGAACACCGGGGAGCTGTTTTTT.

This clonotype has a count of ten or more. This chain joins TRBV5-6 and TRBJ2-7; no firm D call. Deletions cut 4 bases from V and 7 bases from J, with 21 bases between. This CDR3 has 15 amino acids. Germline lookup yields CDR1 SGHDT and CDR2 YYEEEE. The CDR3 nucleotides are TGTGCCAGCAGCGGGAACCCGGATCGGTCGTGGGAGCAGTACTTC. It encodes CASSGNPDRSWEQYF.

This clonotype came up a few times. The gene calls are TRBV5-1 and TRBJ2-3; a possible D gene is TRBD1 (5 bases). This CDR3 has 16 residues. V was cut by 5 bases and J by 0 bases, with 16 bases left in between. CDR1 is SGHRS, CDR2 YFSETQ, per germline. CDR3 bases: TGCGCCAGCAGACTCGACAGCCAGTCTAGCACAGATACGCAGTATTTT. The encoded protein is CASRLDSQSSTDTQYF.

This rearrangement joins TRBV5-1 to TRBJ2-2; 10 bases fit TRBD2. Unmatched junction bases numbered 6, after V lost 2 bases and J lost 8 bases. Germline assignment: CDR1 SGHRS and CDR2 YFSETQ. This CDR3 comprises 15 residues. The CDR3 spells CASSFQRGGEGELFF. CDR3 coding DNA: TGCGCCAGCAGCTTCCAGCGGGGGGGCGAAGGGGAGCTGTTTTTT.

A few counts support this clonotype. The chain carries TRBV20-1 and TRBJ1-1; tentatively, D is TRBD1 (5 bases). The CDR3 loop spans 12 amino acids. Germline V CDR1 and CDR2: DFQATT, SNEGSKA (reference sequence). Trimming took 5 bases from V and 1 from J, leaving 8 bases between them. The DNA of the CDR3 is TGCAGTGCTTCTGACAGGAACACTGAAGCTTTCTTT. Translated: CSASDRNTEAFF.